Shown below are 20 T cell receptor beta chains from a single sample sequenced in a study of T cell repertoires in cytomegalovirus infection. Antigen specificity for these receptors is unknown. In TCRdb, the reads were re-called with MiXCR into one record per CDR3 protein. Here the sample spans about 570,000 distinct CDR3 sequences, 40% being singletons. The sample consisted of cultured PBMCs, taken from culture after CMV antigen stimulation. Receptors originate from a human donor in good health (CMV status not recorded). Some clones in this sample may be carry-over from other donors' samples.

This clonotype has a handful of counts. The genes are TRBV7-9 and TRBJ2-1; no definite D call. This CDR3 comprises 14 residues. Germline V gene lookup returns CDR1 SEHNR and CDR2 FQNEAQ (reference sequence). V was cut by 1 base and J by 8 bases, with 12 bases left in between. CDR3 bases: TGTGCCAGCAGCTTAGGAGGTAATTCGGATGAGCAGTTCTTC. It is translated as CASSLGGNSDEQFF. The variable domain in full, with the rest retrieved from reference TRBV7-9 and TRBJ2-1, is DTGVSQNPRHKITKRGQNVTFRCDPISEHNRLYWYRQTLGQGPEFLTYFQNEAQLEKSRLLSDRFSAERPKGSFSTLEIQRTEQGDSAMYLCASSLGGNSDEQFFGPGTRLTVL.

This rearrangement joins TRBV20-1 to TRBJ2-3; D perhaps matches TRBD2 (5 bases). This CDR3 comprises 13 residues. CDR1 is DFQATT, CDR2 SNEGSKA, per germline (reference sequence). This CDR3 reads CSEAVLSTDTQYF. In nucleotides, the CDR3 is TGCAGCGAAGCGGTCCTTAGCACAGATACGCAGTATTTT.

The CDR3 DNA follows: TGTGCCAGCAGCTTACCTTCTGCCTACAATGAGCAGTTCTTC. Amino acid sequence: CASSLPSAYNEQFF. This chain links TRBV7-9 with TRBJ2-1; no firm D call. Germline CDR1 reads SEHNR; CDR2 reads FQNEAQ (reference sequence). V was cut by 2 bases and J by 2 bases, with 7 bases left in between. This CDR3 spans 14 amino acids.

This clonotype was found a few times. A read error may account for a junction end that differs from germline. J is TRBJ2-7 and V is TRBV7-2, with a tentative D call TRBD1 (5 bases). Germline CDR1 is SGHTA and CDR2 is FQGNSA. This CDR3 has 13 residues. CDR3 amino acids: CASSLEWGSEQYF. The CDR3 DNA reads as TGCGCCAGCAGCTTAGAATGGGGCAGCGAGCAGTACTTC.

V gene TRBV5-1 combines with J gene TRBJ1-1; D may be TRBD1 (5 bases). The ends were cut back, 4 bases at V and 1 base at J, with 11 bases in the middle. CDR3 size: 14 residues. From germline, CDR1 is SGHRS and CDR2 YFSETQ. CDR3 region: CASSPLQGNTEAFF. The CDR3 region has the DNA TGCGCCAGCAGCCCACTCCAGGGGAACACTGAAGCTTTCTTT.

This sequence joins TRBV20-1 and TRBJ2-7; the D gene is possibly TRBD1 (6 bases). CDR1 and CDR2 (germline): DFQATT, SNEGSKA (reference sequence). Trimming removed 3 bases from V and 1 base from J, with 13 bases in between. The CDR3 is made up of 14 amino acids. DNA for the CDR3: TGCAGTGCTAGGAAAGACAGGACATCCTACGAGCAGTACTTC. Protein sequence: CSARKDRTSYEQYF.

The chain has TRBV6-5 and TRBJ2-3; D may be TRBD2 (7 bases). Between the trimmed V and J ends, which lost 2 bases and 7 bases, there was a span of 16 bases. This CDR3 contains 15 residues. The germline V gene encodes CDR1 MNHEY and CDR2 SVGAGI. The DNA of the CDR3 is TGTGCCAGCAGTTACGGCGGGGGCCGGCGAAATACGCAGTATTTT. Translated: CASSYGGGRRNTQYF.

This rearrangement joins TRBV27 to TRBJ2-2; D remains ambiguous. The V gene's germline CDR1 is MNHEY and CDR2 SMNVEV (reference sequence). V was trimmed by 5 bases and J by 9 bases, leaving 16 bases between them. The CDR3 is 14 residues long. In DNA form, the CDR3 reads TGTGCCAGCAGTGTAGGACCACTACCCAGGGAGCTGTTTTTT. Its translation is CASSVGPLPRELFF.

For the CDR3, the DNA is TGTGCCAGCAGCTCTAGAGGGTCGACAGGGGGCCCCTTTTTTTACGAGCAGTACTTC. As protein: CASSSRGSTGGPFFYEQYF. The rearrangement links TRBV7-2 to TRBJ2-7; 10 bases match TRBD1. V lost 4 bases and J lost 4; bases outside the gene matches: 19. The CDR3 covers 19 residues. Germline V CDR1 and CDR2: SGHTA, FQGNSA.

The CDR3 nucleotides are TGTGCCAGCATGTGGGTTGGTGAAAAACTGTTTTTT. It specifies CASMWVGEKLFF. The chain carries TRBV7-9 and TRBJ1-4; D is unresolved. The CDR3 spans 12 residues. The V end lost 7 bases, the J end lost 7 bases, and 10 bases lay between the germline ends. Germline assignment: CDR1 SEHNR and CDR2 FQNEAQ (reference sequence).

The V and J genes are TRBV7-6 and TRBJ2-1, with 9 bases lining up with TRBD2. The CDR3 sequence is 15 residues long. The trim removed 5 bases at V and 2 bases at J, leaving 4 bases unmatched. Germline assignment: CDR1 SGHVS and CDR2 FNYEAQ. The CDR3 coding sequence is TGTGCCAGCAGCGTGGAGCGGGGGGCCTACAATGAGCAGTTCTTC. Translating it yields CASSVERGAYNEQFF.

The chain carries TRBV7-2 and TRBJ1-2; D unclear. The V gene lost 4 bases and the J gene lost 7 bases, with 10 bases spanning the gap. This CDR3 comprises 12 residues. From germline, CDR1 is SGHTA and CDR2 FQGNSA. The CDR3 sequence is CASSSSISGYTF. Here the CDR3 DNA reads TGTGCCAGCAGCTCCTCGATAAGTGGCTACACCTTC.

The chain joins TRBV6-1 to TRBJ2-7; 7 nucleotides align to TRBD1. The length of the CDR3 is 16 residues. The germline V gene encodes CDR1 MNHNS and CDR2 SASEGT. The V gene end was trimmed by 5 bases and the J gene end by 1 base; junction bases not matched to a gene: 11. The CDR3 sequence is CASSLQPDRRSYEQYF. The CDR3 nucleotides are TGTGCCAGCAGTCTACAACCGGACAGGCGATCCTACGAGCAGTACTTC.

This chain links TRBV4-1 with TRBJ2-2; 9 positions agree with TRBD2. The CDR3 has 16 amino acids. V trimming: 4 bases; J trimming: 0 bases; junction bases outside the gene matches: 3. Germline V CDR1 and CDR2: MGHRA, YSYEKL. Here the CDR3 reads CASSLAGVPNTGELFF. The CDR3 coding sequence is TGCGCCAGCAGCCTAGCGGGAGTGCCGAACACCGGGGAGCTGTTTTTT.

The rearrangement uses TRBV6-1 and TRBJ2-5; D is undetermined. Germline V lookup: CDR1 MNHNS, CDR2 SASEGT. The ends were cut back, 7 bases at V and 6 bases at J, with 27 bases in the middle. CDR3 length: 17 amino acids. The CDR3 DNA reads TGTGCCAGCACCTCTTCGTTCAATAGGGCACCTCAGAAGACCCAGTACTTC. Translating it yields CASTSSFNRAPQKTQYF.

The chain employs TRBV7-9 and TRBJ2-5, with D possibly matching TRBD1 (6 bases). The germline gives CDR1 SEHNR, CDR2 FQNEAQ (reference sequence). Trimming shortened V by 5 bases and J by 4 bases, and 20 bases separated the two germline ends. CDR3 length: 16 amino acids. The CDR3 sequence is CASSPPQGPTGETQYF. CDR3 DNA sequence: TGTGCCAGCAGCCCCCCCCAGGGCCCGACAGGAGAGACCCAGTACTTC.

V usage is TRBV6-6 and J usage is TRBJ2-5; perhaps TRBD2 as D (7 bases). The CDR3 runs 12 residues. In germline, CDR1 is MNHNY, CDR2 SVGAGI (reference sequence). The ends were cut back, 7 bases at V and 4 bases at J, with 10 bases in the middle. CDR3 nucleotide sequence: TGTGCCAGCACGCGGGGGCCAGAGACCCAGTACTTC. It is translated as CASTRGPETQYF.

This clonotype was seen ten or more times. The V gene is TRBV7-8, the J gene TRBJ1-5; 7 nucleotides agree with TRBD1. The CDR3 consists of 17 residues. V lost 5 bases to trimming and J lost 5 bases; unmatched junction nucleotides: 15. The germline V gene has CDR1 SGHVS and CDR2 FQNEAQ. The CDR3 DNA sequence: TGTGCCAGCAGCGCCTGGACAGGTTTTGAGAGGGATCAGCCCCAGCATTTT. It codes for CASSAWTGFERDQPQHF.

This clonotype has only one observation. The rearrangement uses TRBV29-1 and TRBJ1-2, with D unclear. Germline V lookup: CDR1 SQVTM, CDR2 ANQGSEA. The CDR3 extends over 15 amino acids. V was cut by 3 bases and J by 8 bases, with 22 bases left in between. The CDR3 nucleotides are TGCAGCGTTGATTCCCAAGGTGGGATAGTTGAAGGCTACACCTTC. This codes for CSVDSQGGIVEGYTF.

This clonotype was detected a few times. V and J are TRBV7-9 and TRBJ2-5; D unclear. Trimming took 8 bases from V and 1 from J, leaving 14 bases between them. This CDR3 region has 14 residues. Germline-derived CDR1 and CDR2 are SEHNR and FQNEAQ (reference sequence). The CDR3 here is CASGRSRAQETQYF. The CDR3 DNA is TGTGCCAGCGGGCGGAGCCGCGCCCAAGAGACCCAGTACTTC. The whole variable domain, filled in from reference TRBV7-9 and TRBJ2-5, reads DTGVSQNPRHKITKRGQNVTFRCDPISEHNRLYWYRQTLGQGPEFLTYFQNEAQLEKSRLLSDRFSAERPKGSFSTLEIQRTEQGDSAMYLCASGRSRAQETQYFGPGTRLLVL.